The 20 T cell receptor beta chains presented below share a single source sample, sequenced in a study of CD8+ T cells in alopecia areata. As to treatment: oral pan-JAK inhibitor, 5-10 mg twice daily. TCR sequencing used cDNA made by reverse transcription of extracted RNA. Generated by immunoSEQ multiplex PCR, the TCRdb table keeps only in-frame clones and is missing some. This sample has under 300,000 clones, with 60% found just once. This specimen consisted of CD4+ T cells sorted from blood, obtained at approximately week 52, from a patient treated with tofacitinib. Receptors originate from a human donor with alopecia areata.

This clone showed up just a few times. The chain is built from TRBV18 and TRBJ1-2, with D maybe TRBD1 (5 bases). V was shortened by 3 bases and J by 9 bases, with 11 bases between the two germline ends. CDR1 and CDR2 from the germline V gene are KGHSH and LQKENI. This CDR3 has 12 amino acids. CDR3 protein: CASSPSGGSYTF. In nucleotides, the CDR3 is TGTGCCAGCTCACCCTCCGGGGGAAGCTACACCTTC. The variable domain in full, with the rest retrieved from reference TRBV18 and TRBJ1-2, is NAGVMQNPRHLVRRRGQEARLRCSPMKGHSHVYWYRQLPEEGLKFMVYLQKENIIDESGMPKERFSAEFPKEGPSILRIQQVVRGDSAAYFCASSPSGGSYTFGSGTRLTVV.

This chain links TRBV27 with TRBJ1-6; unclear D gene. Per germline, CDR1 MNHEY and CDR2 SMNVEV (reference sequence). CDR3 length: 13 residues. Trimming pared 7 bases from V and 9 bases from J, leaving 13 bases between. CDR3: CASTPGPSSPLHF. Here the CDR3 DNA reads TGTGCCAGCACACCGGGCCCTAGTTCACCCCTCCACTTT.

This chain connects TRBV28 to TRBJ1-6; a weak D match, TRBD1 (6 bases). Germline V gene data show CDR1 as MDHEN and CDR2 as SYDVKM. This CDR3 contains 14 residues. V lost 6 bases and J 10 bases, leaving 16 bases between the germline ends. In nucleotides, the CDR3 is TGTGCCAGCAGGACCACGGGGGGCTACTCACCCCTCCACTTT. It specifies CASRTTGGYSPLHF.

The chain links TRBV29-1 to TRBJ2-1; 8 bases are a match to TRBD1. Germline CDR1 and CDR2: SQVTM and ANQGSEA. The CDR3 runs to 12 residues. The V gene end was trimmed by 8 bases and the J gene end by 5 bases; junction bases not matched to a gene: 5. CDR3 sequence: CSRTGNNNEQFF. Here the CDR3 DNA reads TGCAGCCGGACAGGGAATAACAATGAGCAGTTCTTC.

This clone was seen a few times. The rearrangement uses TRBV6-1 and TRBJ2-1, with D perhaps matching TRBD1 (6 bases). Germline V lookup: CDR1 MNHNS, CDR2 SASEGT. Trimming cost V 0 bases and J 10 bases, with 10 bases left between them. The length of the CDR3 is 13 residues. The CDR3 DNA reads as TGTGCCAGCAGTGAAGCGCCAGGGGACGAGCAGTTCTTC. Protein sequence: CASSEAPGDEQFF.

This chain uses TRBV5-1 with TRBJ1-2; no definite D call. The CDR3 sequence is 15 residues long. Germline V lookup: CDR1 SGHRS, CDR2 YFSETQ. The V end was cut by 0 bases, the J end by 6 bases, with 15 bases between. The DNA of the CDR3 is TGCGCCAGCAGCTTGGCCGTCCTCGGAGTGGATGGCTACACCTTC. Its protein product is CASSLAVLGVDGYTF. The variable domain in full, completed from reference TRBV5-1 and TRBJ1-2, reads KAGVTQTPRYLIKTRGQQVTLSCSPISGHRSVSWYQQTPGQGLQFLFEYFSETQRNKGNFPGRFSGRQFSNSRSEMNVSTLELGDSALYLCASSLAVLGVDGYTFGSGTRLTVV.

This chain joins TRBV7-8 and TRBJ2-7; no clear D gene. CDR1 SGHVS and CDR2 FQNEAQ come from the germline V gene. The CDR3 runs 13 residues. V was trimmed by 4 bases and J by 4 bases, leaving 11 bases between them. CDR3 nucleotides: TGTGCCAGCAGCTCAGGACCGGTGTACGAGCAGTACTTC. It yields the protein CASSSGPVYEQYF.

The rearrangement joins TRBV29-1 to TRBJ1-2; TRBD1 agrees at 8 bases. The CDR3 totals 12 residues. Germline trimming cut 4 bases from V and 8 bases from J; bases unmatched to any gene: 6. Per germline, CDR1 SQVTM and CDR2 ANQGSEA. In nucleotides, the CDR3 is TGCAGCGTTGGGACAGGGCGATCGGGCTACACCTTC. Residues: CSVGTGRSGYTF.

The chain links TRBV25-1 to TRBJ2-1, with D possibly TRBD2 on 5 matching bases. V lost 7 bases and J lost 4, with 20 bases in between. Per germline, CDR1 MGHDK and CDR2 SYGVNS. This CDR3 is 16 amino acids long. The CDR3 nucleotides are TGTGCCAGCATGGTAGAGGACTCCCCCCGGTACAATGAGCAGTTCTTC. This codes for CASMVEDSPRYNEQFF. The variable domain in full, completed from reference TRBV25-1 and TRBJ2-1, reads EADIYQTPRYLVIGTGKKITLECSQTMGHDKMYWYQQDPGMELHLIHYSYGVNSTEKGDLSSESTVSRIRTEHFPLTLESARPSHTSQYLCASMVEDSPRYNEQFFGPGTRLTVL.

This clone was picked up a small number of times. The chain joins TRBV5-1 to TRBJ2-3; 14 bases map to TRBD2. The CDR3 sequence is 16 residues long. CDR1 is SGHRS, CDR2 YFSETQ, per germline. Germline trimming cut 4 bases from V and 6 bases from J; bases unmatched to any gene: 7. CDR3 bases: TGCGCCAGCAGCCCCCGACTAGCGGGGGGGATGGATACGCAGTATTTT. It translates to CASSPRLAGGMDTQYF.

The gene calls are TRBV9 and TRBJ1-2, with D perhaps matching TRBD1 (5 bases). Germline-derived CDR1 and CDR2 are SGDLS and YYNGEE. V was clipped by 3 bases and J by 4 bases, with 13 bases between them. The CDR3 sequence is 14 residues long. As DNA, the CDR3 is TGTGCCAGCAGCGGATTCAGGGAGGGCTATGGCTACACCTTC. It encodes CASSGFREGYGYTF.

The gene calls are TRBV30 and TRBJ2-1; 10 bases align to TRBD2. The junction had 0 bases not matched to a gene; V was cut back by 1 base and J by 3 bases. Germline lookup yields CDR1 GTSNPN and CDR2 SVGIG (reference sequence). The CDR3 runs to 14 residues. CDR3 sequence reads: CAWSERGGYNEQFF. In nucleotides, the CDR3 is TGTGCCTGGAGTGAGCGGGGGGGCTACAATGAGCAGTTCTTC. The variable domain in full, with the rest retrieved from reference TRBV30 and TRBJ2-1, is SQTIHQWPATLVQPVGSPLSLECTVEGTSNPNLYWYRQAAGRGLQLLFYSVGIGQISSEVPQNLSASRPQDRQFILSSKKLLLSDSGFYLCAWSERGGYNEQFFGPGTRLTVL.

V gene TRBV2 combines with J gene TRBJ2-5, with D possibly matching TRBD1 (6 bases). V was clipped by 4 bases and J by 4 bases, with 16 bases between them. Germline values: CDR1 SNHLY, CDR2 FYNNEI. The CDR3 is 15 residues long. CDR3 DNA: TGTGCCAGCAGTGCGGGACATCGGACGAGAGAGACCCAGTACTTC. Amino acids: CASSAGHRTRETQYF.

This chain joins TRBV5-1 and TRBJ2-7; D is unclear. The CDR3 has 14 residues. Germline CDR1 reads SGHRS; CDR2 reads YFSETQ. The V and J ends lost 0 bases and 1 base respectively, with 8 bases between them. CDR3 region: CASSLGIQSYEQYF. The CDR3 DNA is TGCGCCAGCAGCTTGGGAATTCAGTCCTACGAGCAGTACTTC.

This clone was counted between two and nine times. V and J are TRBV29-1 and TRBJ2-2, with 12 bases matching TRBD1. The CDR3 has 14 amino acids. V lost 4 bases and J lost 6; bases outside the gene matches: 3. Germline CDR1 and CDR2: SQVTM and ANQGSEA. DNA of the CDR3: TGCAGCGTTGGGGACAGGGGGCGAGCCGGGGAGCTGTTTTTT. This sequence encodes CSVGDRGRAGELFF.

The CDR3: CASSQDRQANLETQYF. DNA of the CDR3: TGTGCCAGCAGCCAAGACAGGCAGGCTAATCTAGAGACCCAGTACTTC. This rearrangement joins TRBV4-2 to TRBJ2-5; D remains unclear. CDR1 and CDR2 from the germline V gene are LGHNA and YNFKEQ. Trimming shortened V by 0 bases and J by 4 bases, and 15 bases separated the two germline ends. The CDR3 covers 16 residues.

To note about this clone: Other DNA sequences in the same sample also yield this CDR3. The J gene is TRBJ1-1, the V gene TRBV11-2; no reliable D call. CDR1 and CDR2 from the germline V gene are SGHAT and FQNNGV. The CDR3 runs to 13 residues. Trimming cost V 0 bases and J 4 bases, with 6 bases left between them. The chain's CDR3 is CASSLDRGTEAFF. CDR3 DNA sequence: TGTGCCAGCAGCTTAGATCGAGGCACTGAAGCTTTCTTT.

This clone occurred a few times. V usage is TRBV23-1 and J usage is TRBJ2-7, with D possibly being TRBD1 or TRBD2 (5 bases each). TRBV23-1 is an ORF; its function is uncertain. Between the trimmed V and J ends, which lost 0 bases and 0 bases, there was a span of 12 bases. CDR3 length: 16 amino acids. CDR3 bases: TGCGCCAGCAGTCAATCGCCGGGACCGATCTCCTACGAGCAGTACTTC. This encodes CASSQSPGPISYEQYF.

V gene TRBV13 combines with J gene TRBJ1-4, with D possibly being TRBD1 (5 bases). The V gene lost 6 bases and the J gene lost 8 bases, with 19 bases spanning the gap. This CDR3 is 15 amino acids long. Germline V gene sequence: CDR1 PRHDT, CDR2 FYEKMQ (reference sequence). The DNA of the CDR3 is TGTGCCAGCAGTCAACTGGGCAGGGCGGGGGAAAAACTGTTTTTT. As protein: CASSQLGRAGEKLFF.

The rearrangement joins TRBV11-2 to TRBJ2-3; 8 bases align to TRBD2. This CDR3 has 15 amino acids. J was trimmed by 3 bases and V by 4 bases; bases with no gene match: 6. CDR1 and CDR2 from the germline V gene are SGHAT and FQNNGV. CDR3 residues: CASSYRGGGTDTQYF. In DNA form, the CDR3 reads TGTGCCAGCAGCTACCGGGGGGGCGGAACAGATACGCAGTATTTT.